The 23 T cell receptor beta chains below all came from one sample that was sequenced in a study of blood T cell repertoires in COVID-19. Assay: immunoSEQ multiplex PCR; the TCRdb copy retains only in-frame clones and omits some. Of 200,000 or so clones in the sample, 83% were seen once. Material: PBMCs or T cells enriched from blood (not recorded which). These receptors were taken from a woman aged 50 to 60 who had been exposed to COVID-19.

This chain connects TRBV19 to TRBJ1-5; 9 bases are a match to TRBD1. CDR3 length: 16 residues. Germline values: CDR1 LNHDA, CDR2 SQIVND (reference sequence). V was pared by 3 bases and J by 2 bases, with 5 bases of the junction left unmatched. CDR3 in DNA: TGTGCCAGTAGTATGGGGACAGGGAATGGCAATCAGCCCCAGCATTTT. This codes for CASSMGTGNGNQPQHF.

This chain connects TRBV2 to TRBJ1-5; D remains ambiguous. V lost 3 bases, J lost 6 bases, and 18 bases lay in between. CDR3 length: 16 residues. Germline V gives CDR1 SNHLY, CDR2 FYNNEI. CDR3 sequence (DNA): TGTGCCAGCAGTGACGGGTCCAGAAAGGTACCTCAGCCCCAGCATTTT. Its translation: CASSDGSRKVPQPQHF.

V usage is TRBV7-9 and J usage is TRBJ1-4; 9 nucleotides align to TRBD1. The germline V gene encodes CDR1 SEHNR and CDR2 FQNEAQ (reference sequence). With V trimmed by 5 bases and J by 5 bases, 3 bases remained unmatched. CDR3 length equals 14 residues. CDR3 bases: TGTGCCAGCAGCCCCGACAGGGGGAATGAAAAACTGTTTTTT. Translated: CASSPDRGNEKLFF.

This sequence joins TRBV19 and TRBJ2-1, with 7 bases that match TRBD2. The CDR3 runs to 14 residues. The V gene's germline CDR1 is LNHDA and CDR2 SQIVND (reference sequence). After removal of 6 bases from V and 8 bases from J, the junction contained 10 bases not matched to a gene. In DNA, the CDR3 is TGTGCCAGTAGCTTCACCGGGGGGATCTATGAGCAGTTCTTC. It codes for CASSFTGGIYEQFF. Combining the CDR3 with reference TRBV19 and TRBJ2-1 gives the whole variable domain DGGITQSPKYLFRKEGQNVTLSCEQNLNHDAMYWYRQDPGQGLRLIYYSQIVNDFQKGDIAEGYSVSREKKESFPLTVTSAQKNPTAFYLCASSFTGGIYEQFFGPGTRLTVL.

Regarding this clone: Other DNA sequences within the sample encode an identical CDR3. The chain uses TRBV7-3 and TRBJ1-1, with D tentatively TRBD1 (5 bases). This CDR3 spans 12 amino acids. Per germline, CDR1 SGHTA and CDR2 FQGTGA. V shed 4 bases and J shed 4 bases, with 7 bases lying between them. The CDR3 region is CASSSGGTEAFF. Written as DNA, the CDR3 is TGTGCCAGCAGCTCCGGGGGCACTGAAGCTTTCTTT.

This clone rates as medium-sized. The chain links TRBV9 to TRBJ2-7; D is uncertain. CDR3 size: 16 residues. CDR1 is SGDLS, CDR2 YYNGEE, per germline. V was trimmed by 0 bases and J by 6 bases, leaving 19 bases between them. The CDR3 reads CASSVGLSSTPSEQYF. CDR3 in DNA: TGTGCCAGCAGCGTAGGTCTATCTTCGACACCCTCCGAGCAGTACTTC.

This rearrangement joins TRBV28 to TRBJ1-4; unclear D gene. The CDR3 covers 13 residues. The germline gives CDR1 MDHEN, CDR2 SYDVKM. Trimming took 3 bases from V and 11 from J, leaving 13 bases between them. The CDR3 coding sequence is TGTGCCAGCAGTTTGTCCCAAACGGGGAAACTGTTTTTT. The encoded protein is CASSLSQTGKLFF.

The rearrangement links TRBV2 to TRBJ1-6; 7 bases align to TRBD1. This CDR3 region has 15 residues. Germline CDR1 SNHLY, CDR2 FYNNEI. V trimming: 6 bases; J trimming: 2 bases; junction bases outside the gene matches: 4. CDR3 DNA sequence: TGTGCCAGCAGACGACAGGGACCCTATAATTCACCCCTCCACTTT. Its translation is CASRRQGPYNSPLHF.

V usage is TRBV4-1 and J usage is TRBJ2-1; 7 bases are shared with TRBD2. The CDR3 is made up of 17 amino acids. With 2 bases clipped from V and 0 bases from J, the junction kept 7 bases outside the gene matches. Germline V gene data show CDR1 as MGHRA and CDR2 as YSYEKL. CDR3 nucleotide sequence: TGCGCCAGCAGCCAAACACCGGGGGGTAGCTCCTACAATGAGCAGTTCTTC. It is translated as CASSQTPGGSSYNEQFF.

The V call is TRBV5-8, the J call TRBJ2-3, with 12 nucleotides matching TRBD2. Unmatched junction bases numbered 4, after V lost 0 bases and J lost 2 bases. Germline CDR1 SGHTS, CDR2 YDEGEE. The CDR3 runs 17 residues. The CDR3 sequence: CASSLGLAGAFTDTQYF. In DNA form, the CDR3 reads TGTGCCAGCAGCTTGGGACTAGCGGGGGCCTTCACAGATACGCAGTATTTT.

In DNA, the CDR3 is TGTGCCATGAACCTGGGAGGCACTGAAGCTTTCTTT. Translating it yields CAMNLGGTEAFF. The chain couples TRBV2 to TRBJ1-1; D remains ambiguous. The CDR3 has 12 amino acids. V lost 10 bases and J lost 4, with 13 bases in between. Germline V gene lookup returns CDR1 SNHLY and CDR2 FYNNEI.

V gene TRBV30 combines with J gene TRBJ1-2; D may be TRBD1 (5 bases). V was cut by 5 bases and J by 4 bases, with 17 bases left in between. The germline V gene has CDR1 GTSNPN and CDR2 SVGIG (reference sequence). The CDR3 is 14 residues long. Here the CDR3 reads CAWWGRVAGYGYTF. DNA of the CDR3: TGTGCCTGGTGGGGCCGGGTAGCAGGCTATGGCTACACCTTC.

The chain carries TRBV18 and TRBJ2-1, with a possible D match to TRBD1 (5 bases). Trimming shortened V by 0 bases and J by 3 bases, and 12 bases separated the two germline ends. In germline, CDR1 is KGHSH, CDR2 LQKENI. The CDR3 is made up of 16 amino acids. In nucleotides, the CDR3 is TGTGCCAGCTCACCACCAGGCACAGGCCTCTACAATGAGCAGTTCTTC. Encoded protein: CASSPPGTGLYNEQFF.

J is TRBJ1-6 and V is TRBV7-9, with a possible D match to TRBD1 (5 bases). With 5 bases removed from V and 7 bases from J, the gap between germline ends came to 12 bases. The germline gives CDR1 SEHNR, CDR2 FQNEAQ (reference sequence). This CDR3 is 14 amino acids long. Here the CDR3 DNA reads TGTGCCAGCAGCCCCGACAGCAACAATTCACCCCTCCACTTT. It encodes CASSPDSNNSPLHF.

The chain couples TRBV12-3 or TRBV12-4 to TRBJ2-7; D is ambiguous. Trimming removed 5 bases from V and 3 bases from J, with 5 bases in between. CDR3 length equals 11 residues. DNA of the CDR3: TGTGCCAGCAGTATCAACTACGAGCAGTACTTC. Protein: CASSINYEQYF.

This rearrangement joins TRBV6-5 to TRBJ1-2; D is perhaps TRBD1 (5 bases). CDR1 and CDR2 from the germline V gene are MNHEY and SVGAGI. Trimming removed 6 bases from V and 5 bases from J, with 10 bases in between. The CDR3 is 12 amino acids. The CDR3 protein is CASSGGRYGYTF. The CDR3 coding sequence is TGTGCCAGCAGCGGGGGAAGATATGGCTACACCTTC.

This chain uses TRBV10-3 with TRBJ1-2, with unresolved D. Per germline, CDR1 ENHRY and CDR2 SYGVKD. V was cut by 4 bases and J by 2 bases, with 8 bases left in between. The CDR3 totals 13 residues. The CDR3 coding sequence is TGTGCCATCAGTGGGCGGCCCAACTATGGCTACACCTTC. The encoded protein is CAISGRPNYGYTF.

V usage is TRBV11-3 and J usage is TRBJ2-2; 9 bases are a match to TRBD1. The CDR3 totals 16 residues. The junction had 11 bases not matched to a gene; V was cut back by 5 bases and J by 7 bases. Germline CDR1 SGHNT, CDR2 YENEEA. CDR3 DNA: TGTGCCAGCAGCCAGGCCCACAGGGGGCAGGGCGGGGAGCTGTTTTTT. Its translation is CASSQAHRGQGGELFF.

The genes are TRBV10-2 and TRBJ1-2; possible D gene TRBD1, 5 bases. The CDR3 runs to 13 residues. Trimming pared 4 bases from V and 4 bases from J, leaving 10 bases between. Germline CDR1 and CDR2: WSHSY and SAAADI. The CDR3 sequence is CASSVGDAYGYTF. CDR3 nucleotide sequence: TGCGCCAGCAGTGTAGGGGATGCCTATGGCTACACCTTC.

This clone was observed once. This chain uses TRBV12-5 with TRBJ2-2; TRBD2 matches at 14 bases. CDR3 length: 17 residues. CDR1 LGHNT and CDR2 FRNRAP come from the germline V gene. After removal of 6 bases from V and 4 bases from J, the junction contained 7 bases not matched to a gene. This chain's CDR3 is CASGRTSGGRGTGELFF. DNA for the CDR3: TGTGCTAGTGGAAGGACTAGCGGGGGGCGGGGCACCGGGGAGCTGTTTTTT.

CDR3 nucleotides: TGTGCCAGCAGTGATCCCGTTAGGAACACCGGGGAGCTGTTTTTT. Translating gives CASSDPVRNTGELFF. The chain is built from TRBV25-1 and TRBJ2-2; D is unresolved. Germline values: CDR1 MGHDK, CDR2 SYGVNS. The CDR3 consists of 15 residues. V was shortened by 3 bases and J by 1 base, with 9 bases between the two germline ends.

The chain joins TRBV19 to TRBJ2-5; the match to TRBD1 covers 10 bases. The V segment lost 2 bases and the J segment 9 bases; nucleotides outside the gene matches: 9. The CDR3 loop spans 15 amino acids. The germline gives CDR1 LNHDA, CDR2 SQIVND (reference sequence). CDR3 DNA: TGTGCCAGTAGTATAATCGTCGGACAGGGGGTCCCCCAGTACTTC. It encodes CASSIIVGQGVPQYF.

In this sample, this clone turned up once. V gene TRBV9 combines with J gene TRBJ2-3; D ambiguous. The ends were cut back, 8 bases at V and 4 bases at J, with 11 bases in the middle. The germline V gene encodes CDR1 SGDLS and CDR2 YYNGEE. The CDR3 extends over 12 amino acids. DNA for the CDR3: TGTGCCAGTAGTTTTCAGGCAGATACGCAGTATTTT. This translates into CASSFQADTQYF.